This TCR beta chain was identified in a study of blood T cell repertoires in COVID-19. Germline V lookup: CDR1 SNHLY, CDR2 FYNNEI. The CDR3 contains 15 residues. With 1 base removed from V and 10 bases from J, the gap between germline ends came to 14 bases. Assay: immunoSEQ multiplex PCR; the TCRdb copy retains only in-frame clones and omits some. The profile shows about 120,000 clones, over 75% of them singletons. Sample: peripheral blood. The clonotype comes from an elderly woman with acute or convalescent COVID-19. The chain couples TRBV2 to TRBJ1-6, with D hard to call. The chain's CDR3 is CASSEGRASTSPLHF. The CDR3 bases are TGTGCCAGCAGTGAAGGGAGGGCATCTACCTCACCCCTCCACTTT. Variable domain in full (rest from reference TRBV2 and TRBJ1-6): EPEVTQTPSHQVTQMGQEVILRCVPISNHLYFYWYRQILGQKVEFLVSFYNNEISEKSEIFDDQFSVERPDGSNFTLKIRSTKLEDSAMYFCASSEGRASTSPLHFGNGTRLTVT.